These 14 T cell receptor beta chains share one sample of origin, sequenced in a study of blood T cell repertoires in COVID-19. Here immunoSEQ multiplex PCR was the method, and the copy in TCRdb shows in-frame clones only, minus some. The data hold roughly 56,000 clones, with roughly 89% observed a single time. The sequenced material came from peripheral blood. The receptor set was obtained from a man in his sixties with active COVID-19.

The chain has TRBV5-1 and TRBJ1-1; no definite D call. V dropped 0 bases and J dropped 5 bases, with 14 bases sitting between them. CDR1 and CDR2 (germline): SGHRS, YFSETQ. The CDR3 is 15 residues long. This chain's CDR3 is CASSLANSGKTEAFF. In nucleotides, the CDR3 is TGCGCCAGCAGCTTGGCCAATTCGGGGAAAACTGAAGCTTTCTTT. Based on the CDR3 plus reference TRBV5-1 and TRBJ1-1, the full variable domain is KAGVTQTPRYLIKTRGQQVTLSCSPISGHRSVSWYQQTPGQGLQFLFEYFSETQRNKGNFPGRFSGRQFSNSRSEMNVSTLELGDSALYLCASSLANSGKTEAFFGQGTRLTVV.

The gene calls are TRBV15 and TRBJ1-1; D gene ambiguous. The CDR3 totals 14 residues. Germline CDR1 reads LNHNV; CDR2 reads YYDKDF (reference sequence). Trimming shortened V by 8 bases and J by 3 bases, and 16 bases separated the two germline ends. CDR3 protein: CATGGLRKDTEAFF. CDR3 in DNA: TGTGCCACCGGTGGACTGAGGAAGGACACTGAAGCTTTCTTT.

The chain recombines TRBV11-2 with TRBJ2-7; D unresolved. The CDR3 is 14 residues long. Germline assignment: CDR1 SGHAT and CDR2 FQNNGV. Trimming took off 3 bases at V and 6 bases at J, with 15 bases between the two ends. CDR3: CASSFSGPVPEQYF. The DNA for the CDR3 is TGTGCCAGCAGCTTTTCTGGGCCTGTCCCCGAGCAGTACTTC.

The chain links TRBV6-5 to TRBJ2-2; a weak D match, TRBD2 (5 bases). Germline V gene data show CDR1 as MNHEY and CDR2 as SVGAGI. Between the trimmed V and J ends, which lost 8 bases and 4 bases, there was a span of 11 bases. The CDR3 extends over 13 amino acids. The CDR3: CASARERTGELFF. The CDR3 nucleotides read TGTGCCAGCGCTAGGGAGCGCACCGGGGAGCTGTTTTTT.

The chain links TRBV6-5 to TRBJ2-7; 10 nucleotides match TRBD1. Germline-derived CDR1 and CDR2 are MNHEY and SVGAGI. This CDR3 spans 12 amino acids. The V and J ends lost 8 bases and 2 bases, in that order; junction bases with no gene match: 0. CDR3 sequence: CASGTGAYEQYF. The CDR3 nucleotides read TGTGCCAGCGGGACAGGGGCCTACGAGCAGTACTTC.

The chain carries TRBV5-1 and TRBJ2-1; D gene ambiguous. The germline V and J ends were trimmed by 0 bases and 7 bases, with 5 bases remaining between them. From germline, CDR1 is SGHRS and CDR2 YFSETQ. This CDR3 has 12 residues. This chain's CDR3 is CASSLVLNEQFF. CDR3 DNA: TGCGCCAGCAGCTTGGTTCTAAATGAGCAGTTCTTC.

The sample holds a few counts of this clone. The chain has TRBV30 and TRBJ2-7; the match to TRBD1 covers 10 bases. Germline CDR1 GTSNPN, CDR2 SVGIG (reference sequence). The junction had 8 bases not matched to a gene; V was cut back by 7 bases and J by 5 bases. This CDR3 contains 13 residues. This CDR3 is CAYRDRGSHEQYF. The CDR3 DNA reads as TGTGCCTACAGGGACAGGGGATCCCACGAGCAGTACTTC.

This rearrangement joins TRBV7-8 to TRBJ2-1, with 8 nucleotides matching TRBD1. CDR1 and CDR2 (germline): SGHVS, FQNEAQ. Trimming removed 5 bases from V and 5 bases from J; junction bases left unmatched: 8. CDR3 size: 15 residues. In DNA, the CDR3 is TGTGCCAGCAGCACAGGGGGAGGAACCAACAATGAGCAGTTCTTC. It codes for CASSTGGGTNNEQFF.

The CDR3: CSVEPISGSSPYNEQFF. CDR3 DNA sequence: TGCAGCGTTGAGCCAATATCGGGGAGTAGTCCTTACAATGAGCAGTTCTTC. This chain joins TRBV29-1 and TRBJ2-1; the D gene is possibly TRBD2 (5 bases). Germline-derived CDR1 and CDR2 are SQVTM and ANQGSEA. The CDR3 has 17 residues. V lost 3 bases, J lost 4 bases, and 22 bases lay in between.

V usage is TRBV28 and J usage is TRBJ2-5, with TRBD1 matching 7 bases. The ends lost 6 bases at V and 7 bases at J; junction bases unmatched: 8. Germline values: CDR1 MDHEN, CDR2 SYDVKM. The CDR3 sequence is 13 residues long. CDR3 region: CASRTRQGGTQYF. The CDR3 nucleotides read TGTGCCAGCAGGACCCGACAGGGTGGGACCCAGTACTTC.

This sequence joins TRBV12-3 or TRBV12-4 and TRBJ1-2; 9 positions agree with TRBD1. The CDR3 loop spans 13 amino acids. Trimming at V came to 5 bases and at J to 7 bases, leaving 5 bases not matched to a gene. The CDR3 loop is CASSRQGEGGYTF. For the CDR3, the DNA is TGTGCCAGCAGTAGACAGGGGGAAGGTGGCTACACCTTC.

The V gene is TRBV10-3, the J gene TRBJ2-6; 8 bases are shared with TRBD1. Germline lookup yields CDR1 ENHRY and CDR2 SYGVKD. This CDR3 contains 21 residues. The V segment lost 2 bases and the J segment 0 bases; nucleotides outside the gene matches: 15. CDR3 loop: CAISEIGDRDRRYSGANVLTF. CDR3 sequence (DNA): TGTGCCATCAGTGAGATTGGGGATCGGGACAGGAGGTACTCTGGGGCCAACGTCCTGACTTTC.

This clone was counted only a few times. V is TRBV6-1 and J is TRBJ2-6, with D maybe TRBD1 (6 bases). The V gene's germline CDR1 is MNHNS and CDR2 SASEGT. The CDR3 is made up of 15 amino acids. V was pared by 1 base and J by 4 bases, with 8 bases between. The CDR3 sequence is CASSEGQAGANVLTF. The DNA for the CDR3 is TGTGCCAGCAGTGAAGGACAGGCCGGGGCCAACGTCCTGACTTTC.

The genes are TRBV6-4 and TRBJ2-6, with D tentatively TRBD1 (5 bases). CDR3 length: 17 residues. Trimming left V 5 bases short and J 0 bases short, with 14 bases between. Germline V gene data show CDR1 as MRHNA and CDR2 as SNTAGT. The CDR3 loop is CASSPEDTFSGANVLTF. Written as DNA, the CDR3 is TGTGCCAGCAGTCCCGAGGACACCTTCTCTGGGGCCAACGTCCTGACTTTC.